The 6 T cell receptor beta chains listed next were all sequenced from one sample in a study of molecular identifiers for immune sequencing clone quantification. A single record per CDR3 protein comes from TCRdb applying MiXCR to the PCR reads. There are about 330,000 distinct CDR3 sequences in the sample; roughly a quarter occur only once, and 0.74% lies in the top ten. The sequenced material came from naive CD8+ T cells from blood, with Jurkat cell RNA spiked in. This sample's subset: FACS-sorted CD8+CD4-CCR7+CD45RA+ naive T cells. The origin of the receptors is a human donor in good health. Some libraries in this study had Jurkat cell RNA spiked in.

Ten or more counts support this clonotype. V and J are TRBV7-2 and TRBJ2-3; D is unresolved. The V gene's germline CDR1 is SGHTA and CDR2 FQGNSA. V lost 1 base to trimming and J lost 6 bases, with 5 bases between them. The CDR3 has 12 amino acids. CDR3 in amino acids: CASSLDRDTQYF. CDR3 nucleotides: TGTGCCAGCAGCTTAGATAGGGATACGCAGTATTTT.

The sample holds a few counts of this clonotype. A much larger clone is a single base away; this may be a read error. The V call is TRBV4-1, the J call TRBJ1-5, with D perhaps matching TRBD1 (5 bases). The length of the CDR3 is 15 residues. Per the germline V gene, CDR1 is MGHRA and CDR2 is YSYEKL. CDR3 sequence: CARSDQTDSNQPQHF. The CDR3 nucleotides are TGCGCCCGCAGCGACCAGACAGATAGCAATCAGCCCCAGCATTTT.

This clonotype was seen only a few times. The chain joins TRBV19 to TRBJ2-3, with a tentative D call TRBD2 (5 bases). Per the germline V gene, CDR1 is LNHDA and CDR2 is SQIVND (reference sequence). V was clipped by 1 base and J by 2 bases, with 10 bases between them. The CDR3 runs 15 residues. Here the CDR3 reads CASSIGTLDTDTQYF. CDR3 in DNA: TGTGCCAGTAGTATAGGGACTCTTGACACAGATACGCAGTATTTT.

This clonotype was seen many times. This sequence joins TRBV11-2 and TRBJ2-1; no reliable D call. V was trimmed by 1 base and J by 7 bases, leaving 5 bases between them. The CDR3 is made up of 12 amino acids. Germline V CDR1 and CDR2: SGHAT, FQNNGV. The CDR3 coding sequence is TGTGCCAGCAGCTTAGTTGGAAATGAGCAGTTCTTC. This sequence encodes CASSLVGNEQFF.

Turning to this clonotype: The missing conserved phenylalanine or tryptophan at the end of this CDR3 makes a read error likely. The chain has TRBV7-9 and TRBJ1-3; D may be TRBD1 (5 bases). The germline V gene encodes CDR1 SEHNR and CDR2 FQNEAQ (reference sequence). CDR3 length equals 16 residues. Between the trimmed V and J ends, which lost 7 bases and 2 bases, there was a span of 18 bases. The CDR3 bases are TGTGCCAGCAACCGGGGGGGGGTAAGACCTGGAAACACCATATATTAT. It encodes CASNRGGVRPGNTIYY.

This clonotype was picked up a small number of times. The chain joins TRBV2 to TRBJ2-7; the D gene is possibly TRBD1 (5 bases). V lost 6 bases to trimming and J lost 0 bases, with 9 bases between them. The CDR3 sequence is 13 residues long. Germline V gene lookup returns CDR1 SNHLY and CDR2 FYNNEI. CDR3 residues: CASRDSTSYEQYF. The CDR3, as DNA: TGTGCCAGCAGAGACAGCACCTCCTACGAGCAGTACTTC.